A single T cell receptor (beta chain) is shown here with its context. Antigen: not known. A second PCR of 7 to 11 cycles used a sample-barcoded 5' primer and a J-beta primer mix. With 12 random nucleotides, a template-switch adaptor tagged each individual cDNA molecule. TCRdb re-analysed the 5' RACE reads in MiXCR, keeping a single row per CDR3 protein. The table lists 550,000 to 750,000 distinct CDR3 sequences, about 21% of them singletons. This entry comes from a study of blood T cells in healthy people across ages. Study-wide results and limits: Possibly confounding the expanded clonotype changes was the fact that donor CMV status was unknown. Those diversity estimates obtained from one million T cells were thought to be underestimates.

Trimming pared 0 bases from V and 5 bases from J, leaving 10 bases between. This CDR3 region has 15 residues. CDR1 and CDR2 (germline): LGHNA, YSLEER. Per-sample PBMC isolation yielded at least 7 million cells. The sequenced material came from blood. The chain links TRBV4-3 to TRBJ1-4; tentative D call: TRBD1 (5 bases). This receptor was identified in a man in his sixties or seventies in good health. The DNA for the CDR3 is TGCGCCAGCAGCCAAGAAGGGACCTCCAATGAAAAACTGTTTTTT. It specifies CASSQEGTSNEKLFF.